Below, one TCR beta chain is given with its context. The PCR employed 60 Vbeta primers together with 13 Jbeta primers. Libraries were prepared by immunoSEQ multiplex PCR; TCRdb keeps only in-frame clonotypes and omits some of them. Its table records under 95,000 clones. This entry belongs to a study of cytomegalovirus exposure and HLA in healthy donors. V was shortened by 8 bases and J by 5 bases, with 12 bases between the two germline ends. The CDR3 sequence is 12 residues long. Germline CDR1 reads MNHNS; CDR2 reads SASEGT. The rearrangement uses TRBV6-1 and TRBJ1-2, with D uncertain. What was sequenced was PBMCs. This sequence was found in a man aged 45-65 years in good health and CMV-seronegative. The chain's CDR3 is CASEAEGYGYTF. DNA of the CDR3: TGTGCCAGCGAGGCGGAGGGTTATGGCTACACCTTC.